This T cell receptor (beta chain) appears in the sequencing data of a study of blood T cells in healthy people across ages. The V gene's germline CDR1 is LGHDT and CDR2 YNNKEL (reference sequence). The CDR3 runs to 15 residues. Between the trimmed V and J ends, which lost 1 base and 2 bases, there was a span of 9 bases. The second PCR ran roughly 6 to 12 cycles with a sample-barcoded 5' primer and J-beta primers. A 12-random-nucleotide template-switch adaptor tagged each cDNA molecule. Each CDR3 protein is one row after TCRdb ran MiXCR on the 5' RACE reads. The table shows around 2 million distinct CDR3 sequences, with 35% to 50% occurring only once.

This chain links TRBV3-1 with TRBJ1-5; maybe TRBD1 (5 bases). Source material: blood. This receptor was taken from a human donor in good health. The CDR3 DNA reads TGTGCCAGCAGCCAAGGGGGCTCGCGCAATCAGCCCCAGCATTTT. As protein: CASSQGGSRNQPQHF.